Detailed here is one T cell receptor beta chain. This sample was taken from a study of cytomegalovirus exposure and HLA in healthy donors. CDR3 size: 15 residues. Unmatched junction bases numbered 4, after V lost 0 bases and J lost 5 bases. Per the germline V gene, CDR1 is MNHNY and CDR2 is SVGAGI (reference sequence). PCR involved 60 Vbeta and 13 Jbeta primers. TCRdb's copy holds only in-frame clones and misses some; the assay was immunoSEQ multiplex PCR. The repertoire includes fewer than 150,000 clones, around three quarters of them detected once, and over 2% sits in the top ten. The chain combines TRBV6-6 with TRBJ2-7, with TRBD1 matching over 10 bases. Sequenced material: PBMCs. The clonotype comes from a man younger than 45 in good health and CMV-seronegative. CDR3 protein: CASSYSRDRGNEQYF. The CDR3 DNA follows: TGTGCCAGCAGTTACTCTCGGGACAGGGGCAACGAGCAGTACTTC.